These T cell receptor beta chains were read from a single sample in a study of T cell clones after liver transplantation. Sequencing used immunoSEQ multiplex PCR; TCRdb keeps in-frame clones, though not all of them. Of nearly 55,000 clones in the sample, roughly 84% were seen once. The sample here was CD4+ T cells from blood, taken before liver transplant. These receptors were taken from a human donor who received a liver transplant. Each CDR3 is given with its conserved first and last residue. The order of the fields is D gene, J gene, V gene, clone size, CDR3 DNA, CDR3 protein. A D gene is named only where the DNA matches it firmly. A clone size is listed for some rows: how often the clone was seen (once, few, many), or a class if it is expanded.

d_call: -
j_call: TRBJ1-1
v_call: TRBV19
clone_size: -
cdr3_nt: TGTGCCAGTAGTATGGGGGGAGTGACTGAAGCTTTCTTT
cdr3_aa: CASSMGGVTEAFF

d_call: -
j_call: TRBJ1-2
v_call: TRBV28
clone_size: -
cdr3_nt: TGTGCCAGCACCCATAGGGGGGGGGCACAGGGATTCTATGGCTACACCTTC
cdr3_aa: CASTHRGGAQGFYGYTF

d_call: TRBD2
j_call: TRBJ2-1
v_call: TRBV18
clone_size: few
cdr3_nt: TGTGCCAGCTCACAACTAGCGGGGGTTAGGAATGAGCAGTTCTTC
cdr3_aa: CASSQLAGVRNEQFF

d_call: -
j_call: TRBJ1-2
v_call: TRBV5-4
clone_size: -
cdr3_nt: TGTGCCAGCAGCTCGGGGGCAGACACCTATGGCTACACCTTC
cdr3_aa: CASSSGADTYGYTF

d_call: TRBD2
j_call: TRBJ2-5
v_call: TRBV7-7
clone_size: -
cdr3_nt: TGTGCTAGCAGCACAAGCGGGAGTGAGACCCAGTACTTC
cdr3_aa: CASSTSGSETQYF

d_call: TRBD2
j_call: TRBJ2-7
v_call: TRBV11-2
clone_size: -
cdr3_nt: TGTGCCAGCAGCTCAACCCGGGGGGGGGAGCAGTACTTC
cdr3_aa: CASSSTRGGEQYF

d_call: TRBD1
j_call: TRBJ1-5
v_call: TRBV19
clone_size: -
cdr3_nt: TGTGCCAGTAGCCGGGACAGGGCAGAGGATCAGCCCCAGCATTTT
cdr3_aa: CASSRDRAEDQPQHF

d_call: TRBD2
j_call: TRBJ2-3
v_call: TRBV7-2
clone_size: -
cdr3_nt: TGTGCCAGCAGCTTAGACGGGAGGTTGGATACGCAGTATTTT
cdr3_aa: CASSLDGRLDTQYF

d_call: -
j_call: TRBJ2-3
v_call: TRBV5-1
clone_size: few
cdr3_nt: TGCGCCAGCAGCTTGGGACGGCCCGGGGATACGCAGTATTTT
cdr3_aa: CASSLGRPGDTQYF

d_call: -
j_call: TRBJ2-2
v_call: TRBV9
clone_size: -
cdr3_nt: TGTGCCAGCAGCGTAGATGCGCGGGACTCCGCCGGGGAGCTGTTTTTT
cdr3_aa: CASSVDARDSAGELFF

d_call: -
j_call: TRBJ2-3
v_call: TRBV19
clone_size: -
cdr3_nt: TGTGCCAGTAGTTTTGGACTGGCCACAGATACGCAGTATTTT
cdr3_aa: CASSFGLATDTQYF

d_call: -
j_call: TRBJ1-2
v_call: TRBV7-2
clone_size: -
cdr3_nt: TGTGCCAGCAGCATTAGTAGACACACTCCCCCTTATGGCTACACCTTC
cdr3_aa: CASSISRHTPPYGYTF

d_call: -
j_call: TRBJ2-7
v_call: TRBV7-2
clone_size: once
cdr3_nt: TGTGCCAGCAGCTCTATCCGGGACTCGGGCTACGAGCAGTACTTC
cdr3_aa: CASSSIRDSGYEQYF

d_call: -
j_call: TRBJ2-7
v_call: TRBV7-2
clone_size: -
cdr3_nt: TGTGCCAGCAGCTCAAGTAGGACTGGCTACGAGCAGTACTTC
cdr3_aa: CASSSSRTGYEQYF

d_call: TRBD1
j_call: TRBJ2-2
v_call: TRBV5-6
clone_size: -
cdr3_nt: TGTGCCAGCGCGACAGGGGGACTGCGCACCGGGGAGCTGTTTTTT
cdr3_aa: CASATGGLRTGELFF

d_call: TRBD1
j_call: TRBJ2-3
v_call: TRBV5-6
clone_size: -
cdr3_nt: TGTGCCAGCAGCCCGGGGGACAGGGGATTCACAGATACGCAGTATTTT
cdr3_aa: CASSPGDRGFTDTQYF

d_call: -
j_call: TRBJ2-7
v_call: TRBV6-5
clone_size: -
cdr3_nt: TGTGCCAGCAGTTACTCGCAGATCGCCTACGAGCAGTACTTC
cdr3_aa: CASSYSQIAYEQYF

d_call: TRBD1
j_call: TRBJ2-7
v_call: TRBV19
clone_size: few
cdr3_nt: TGTGCCAGTAGTGCGGGACAGGGGCTCGAGCAGTACTTC
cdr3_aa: CASSAGQGLEQYF

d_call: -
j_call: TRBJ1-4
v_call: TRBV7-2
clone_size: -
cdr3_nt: TGTGCCAGCAGCGAAGGTGGCAGGAGGGATGAAAAACTGTTTTTT
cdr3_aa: CASSEGGRRDEKLFF

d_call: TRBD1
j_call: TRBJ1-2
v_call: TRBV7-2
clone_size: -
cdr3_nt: TGTGCCAGCAGCCAGCGGACAGGGGAATATGGCTACACCTTC
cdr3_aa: CASSQRTGEYGYTF

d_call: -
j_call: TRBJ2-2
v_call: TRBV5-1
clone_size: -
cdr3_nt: TGCGCCAGCAGCTTGAGTTCGGTGGTGGCGAACACCGGGGAGCTGTTTTTT
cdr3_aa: CASSLSSVVANTGELFF

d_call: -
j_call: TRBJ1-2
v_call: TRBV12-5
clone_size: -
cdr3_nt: TGTGCTAGTGGTTTTGGGGACGGAGCTAACTATGGCTACACCTTC
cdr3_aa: CASGFGDGANYGYTF

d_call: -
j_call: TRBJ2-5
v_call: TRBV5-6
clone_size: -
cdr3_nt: TGTGCCAGCAGCTTGACGGGAATGGAGACCCAGTACTTC
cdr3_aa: CASSLTGMETQYF

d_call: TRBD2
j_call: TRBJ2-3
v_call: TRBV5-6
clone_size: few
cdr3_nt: TGTGCCAGCAGCCACTCCGGACTAGCCCGCACAGATACGCAGTATTTT
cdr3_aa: CASSHSGLARTDTQYF